Here is one TCR beta chain with its context. The data stem from a study of blood T cell repertoires in COVID-19. The overall study: Whether acute or convalescent, the COVID-19 samples came from the United States, Italy and Spain.

Trimming pared 7 bases from V and 5 bases from J, leaving 8 bases between. Germline CDR1 reads MDHEN; CDR2 reads SYDVKM. This CDR3 has 11 residues. Sequenced by immunoSEQ multiplex PCR; TCRdb stores in-frame clones only, minus some. The top ten clones hold 28% of a sample with around 71,000 clones, roughly 80% of them seen once. The chain links TRBV28 to TRBJ1-2; tentative D call: TRBD1 (5 bases). This receptor was identified in a man between 65 and 85 years old with acute or convalescent COVID-19. The sequenced sample consisted of peripheral blood. The CDR3 spells CASTGRYGYTF. The CDR3 region has the DNA TGTGCCAGCACAGGGAGGTATGGCTACACCTTC.